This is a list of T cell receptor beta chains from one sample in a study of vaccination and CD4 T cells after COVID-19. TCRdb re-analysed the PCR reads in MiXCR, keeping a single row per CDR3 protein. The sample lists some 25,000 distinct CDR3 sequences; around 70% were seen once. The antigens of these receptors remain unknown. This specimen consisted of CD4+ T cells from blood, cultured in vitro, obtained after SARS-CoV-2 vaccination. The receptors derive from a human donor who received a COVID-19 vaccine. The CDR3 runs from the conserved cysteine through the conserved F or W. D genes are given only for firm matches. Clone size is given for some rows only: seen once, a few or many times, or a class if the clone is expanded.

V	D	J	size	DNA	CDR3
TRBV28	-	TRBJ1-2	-	TGTGCCAGCAGCTTAGGGGGTGGCTACACCTTC	CASSLGGGYTF
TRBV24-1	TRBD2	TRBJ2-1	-	TGTGCCACCAGTGATTTTTCGGGCGGGACTAGCGGGGGGATTAGCTCCTACAATGAGCAGTTCTTC	CATSDFSGGTSGGISSYNEQFF
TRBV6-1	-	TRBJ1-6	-	TGTGCCAGCTCGCCCCGGGGCTATAATTCACCCCTCCACTTT	CASSPRGYNSPLHF
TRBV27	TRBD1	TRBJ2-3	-	TGTGCCAGCAGTCCCTTAAACCGGGACAGGGGTTTGAATACGCAGTATTTT	CASSPLNRDRGLNTQYF
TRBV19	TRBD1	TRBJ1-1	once	TGTGCCAGTAGTGTTACAGGGGTGGGGACTGAAGCTTTCTTT	CASSVTGVGTEAFF
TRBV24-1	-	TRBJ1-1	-	TGTGCCACCAGTGACAGGAGAAGCACTGAAGCTTTCTTT	CATSDRRSTEAFF
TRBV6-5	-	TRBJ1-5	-	TGTGCCAGCAGTTACAGAGCATCGGGGCAGCCCCAGCATTTT	CASSYRASGQPQHF
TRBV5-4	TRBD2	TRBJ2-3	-	TGTGCCAGCAGCCCGGGGGGGGGTAGCACAGATACGCAGTATTTT	CASSPGGGSTDTQYF
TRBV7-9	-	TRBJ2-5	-	TGTGCCAGCAGCTGGGCCCCCCAAGAGACCCAGTACTTC	CASSWAPQETQYF
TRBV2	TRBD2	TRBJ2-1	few	TGTGCCAGCAGTGAAGCGCGGGGGGGCTTGAATGAGCAGTTCTTC	CASSEARGGLNEQFF
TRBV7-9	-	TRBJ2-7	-	TGTGCCAGCAGCCCCCAAGGGGCGCGATACGAGCAGTACTTC	CASSPQGARYEQYF
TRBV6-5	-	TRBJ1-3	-	TGTGCCAGCAGTTACGCGGGGATGGACTCTGGAAACACCATATATTTT	CASSYAGMDSGNTIYF
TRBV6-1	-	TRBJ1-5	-	TGTGCCAGCAGGCCATTTCGTAGATATAGCAATCAGCCCCAGCATTTT	CASRPFRRYSNQPQHF
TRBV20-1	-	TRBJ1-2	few	TGCAGTGCTCCAGAGGTTTCAGGAGATTATGGCTACACCTTC	CSAPEVSGDYGYTF
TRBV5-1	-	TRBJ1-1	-	TGCGCCAGCAGTTGGACATTCGGACGGTCGAACACTGAAGCTTTCTTT	CASSWTFGRSNTEAFF